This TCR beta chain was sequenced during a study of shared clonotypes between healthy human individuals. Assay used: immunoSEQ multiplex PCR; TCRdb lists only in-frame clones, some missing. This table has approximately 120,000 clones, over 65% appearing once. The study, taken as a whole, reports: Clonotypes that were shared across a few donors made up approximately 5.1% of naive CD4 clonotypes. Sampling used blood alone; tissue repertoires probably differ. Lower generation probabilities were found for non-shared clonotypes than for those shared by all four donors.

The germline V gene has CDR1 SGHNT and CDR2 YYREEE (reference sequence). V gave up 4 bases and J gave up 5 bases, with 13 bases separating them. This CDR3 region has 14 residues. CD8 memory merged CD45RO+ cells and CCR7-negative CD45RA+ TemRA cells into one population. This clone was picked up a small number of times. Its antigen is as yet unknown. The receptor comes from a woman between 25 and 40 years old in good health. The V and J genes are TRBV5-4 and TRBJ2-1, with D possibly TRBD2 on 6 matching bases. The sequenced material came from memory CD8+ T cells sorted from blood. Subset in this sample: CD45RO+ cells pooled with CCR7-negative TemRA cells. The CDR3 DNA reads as TGTGCCAGCAGCCCCAGTCCGGGGGACAATGAGCAGTTCTTC. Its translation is CASSPSPGDNEQFF. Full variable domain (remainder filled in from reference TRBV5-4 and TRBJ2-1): ETGVTQSPTHLIKTRGQQVTLRCSSQSGHNTVSWYQQALGQGPQFIFQYYREEENGRGNFPPRFSGLQFPNYSSELNVNALELDDSALYLCASSPSPGDNEQFFGPGTRLTVL.